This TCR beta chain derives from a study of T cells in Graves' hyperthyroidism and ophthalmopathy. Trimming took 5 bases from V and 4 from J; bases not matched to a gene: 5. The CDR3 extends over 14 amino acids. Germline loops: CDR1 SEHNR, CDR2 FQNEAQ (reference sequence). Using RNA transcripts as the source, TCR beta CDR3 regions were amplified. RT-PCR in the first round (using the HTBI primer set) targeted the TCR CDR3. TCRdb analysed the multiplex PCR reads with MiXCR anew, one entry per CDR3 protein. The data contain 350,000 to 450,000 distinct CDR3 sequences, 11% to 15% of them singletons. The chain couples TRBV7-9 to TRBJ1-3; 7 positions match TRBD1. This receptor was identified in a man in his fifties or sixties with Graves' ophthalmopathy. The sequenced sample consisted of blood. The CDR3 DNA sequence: TGTGCCAGCAGCCTGACAGGGAAAGGAAACACCATATATTTT. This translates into CASSLTGKGNTIYF.